This passage covers 20 T cell receptor beta chains from one sample sequenced in a study of regulatory T cells in long-lasting Graves disease. The time point here: persistent/refractory GD, antithyroid drugs over 5 years with positive TRAb. With RNA extracted from PBMCs as input, the TCR library was made. Arm-PCR of CDR3 regions and iRepertoire HTBI primers were used to build TCR beta libraries. One entry per CDR3 protein results from TCRdb running MiXCR on the multiplex PCR reads. The sample lists 300,000 or so distinct CDR3 sequences, about 20% occurring once. Sequences were derived from peripheral blood mononuclear cells (PBMCs), sampled when the disease was refractory, from a patient treated with antithyroid drugs. These receptor sequences come from a female donor with Graves disease.

V gene TRBV4-1 combines with J gene TRBJ2-7; D unclear. V lost 1 base and J 0 bases, leaving 13 bases between the germline ends. This CDR3 comprises 16 residues. Per the germline V gene, CDR1 is MGHRA and CDR2 is YSYEKL. CDR3 sequence (DNA): TGCGCCAGCAGCCAAGGTTCCTCGAGGAGCTCCTACGAGCAGTACTTC. Translated: CASSQGSSRSSYEQYF.

This clonotype was counted at least ten times. The rearrangement joins TRBV28 to TRBJ1-2; D gene uncertain. CDR1 MDHEN and CDR2 SYDVKM come from the germline V gene. Trimming removed 6 bases at V and 1 base at J, with 12 bases between. The CDR3 is 14 residues long. This CDR3 is CASSSRPINYGYTF. Written as DNA, the CDR3 is TGTGCCAGCAGCTCCCGGCCGATTAACTATGGCTACACCTTC.

The chain has TRBV6-9 and TRBJ1-5; possibly TRBD1 for D (6 bases). The CDR3 consists of 17 residues. V lost 4 bases and J 7 bases, leaving 23 bases between the germline ends. Germline V gene sequence: CDR1 MNHGY, CDR2 SVAAGI. This CDR3 is CASSLVQGTPGAQPQHF. The CDR3 region has the DNA TGTGCCAGCAGTTTAGTACAGGGAACCCCTGGTGCACAGCCCCAGCATTTT.

This clonotype was found many times. The chain uses TRBV3-1 and TRBJ2-7; D is ambiguous. Per germline, CDR1 LGHDT and CDR2 YNNKEL (reference sequence). The CDR3 totals 11 residues. The V gene lost 3 bases and the J gene lost 6 bases, with 6 bases spanning the gap. The CDR3 here is CASSQGGEQYF. CDR3 DNA: TGTGCCAGCAGCCAGGGCGGCGAGCAGTACTTC.

This clonotype was detected a few times. In nucleotides, the CDR3 is TGCAGTGCTAGAGTCGGGTCGCTAGCGGGAGGCGAGCAGTACTTC. Amino acid sequence: CSARVGSLAGGEQYF. This sequence joins TRBV20-1 and TRBJ2-7; TRBD2 aligns across 11 bases. Germline-derived CDR1 and CDR2 are DFQATT and SNEGSKA (reference sequence). The length of the CDR3 is 15 residues. V was pared by 1 base and J by 6 bases, with 8 bases of the junction left unmatched.

This clonotype was detected a few times. This chain joins TRBV29-1 and TRBJ1-2; D may be TRBD1 (5 bases). CDR3 length equals 14 residues. V was clipped by 7 bases and J by 2 bases, with 17 bases between them. Germline V gene lookup returns CDR1 SQVTM and CDR2 ANQGSEA. The chain's CDR3 is CSGHLQGENYGYTF. As DNA, the CDR3 is TGCAGCGGACATCTTCAGGGAGAGAACTATGGCTACACCTTC.

This clonotype was seen only a few times. The V gene is TRBV7-9, the J gene TRBJ2-5, with 8 bases matching TRBD2. Germline V gene sequence: CDR1 SEHNR, CDR2 FQNEAQ (reference sequence). The CDR3 consists of 12 residues. With V trimmed by 8 bases and J by 4 bases, 3 bases remained unmatched. The DNA of the CDR3 is TGTGCCAGCGCCCGGGGGGGAGAGACCCAGTACTTC. Protein product: CASARGGETQYF.

Many counts were recorded for this clonotype. This sequence joins TRBV20-1 and TRBJ1-6; the D is unclear. This CDR3 contains 14 residues. Germline V gives CDR1 DFQATT, CDR2 SNEGSKA (reference sequence). V dropped 3 bases and J dropped 3 bases, with 9 bases sitting between them. The CDR3 reads CSARRPDYNSPLHF. The CDR3 nucleotides read TGCAGTGCTAGGAGGCCAGACTATAATTCACCCCTCCACTTT.

This clonotype was detected ten times or more. This chain links TRBV11-2 with TRBJ1-6; perhaps TRBD1 as D (5 bases). V was cut by 6 bases and J by 7 bases, with 13 bases left in between. Germline lookup yields CDR1 SGHAT and CDR2 FQNNGV. This CDR3 spans 14 amino acids. The CDR3 nucleotides read TGTGCCAGCAGACTACTCGGGGCAAATTCACCCCTCCACTTT. Translation: CASRLLGANSPLHF.

The table lists this clonotype with many counts. Sequence at one end of the junction differs from germline and may be a read error. The chain combines TRBV11-2 with TRBJ1-4, with 8 positions matching TRBD1. There are 13 residues in the CDR3. CDR1 is SGHAT, CDR2 FQNNGV, per germline. CDR3: CASSLTQTGGCRF. CDR3 nucleotides: TGTGCCAGCAGCCTCACCCAAACAGGGGGTTGTAGATTT. Filled out from reference TRBV11-2 and TRBJ1-4, the complete variable domain reads EAGVAQSPRYKIIEKRQSVAFWCNPISGHATLYWYQQILGQGPKLLIQFQNNGVVDDSQLPKDRFSAERLKGVDSTLKIQPAKLEDSAVYLCASSLTQTGGCRFGSGTQLSVL.

In this sample, this clonotype turned up many times. V and J are TRBV18 and TRBJ1-4, with D perhaps TRBD1 (6 bases). Trimming stripped 2 bases from V and 8 bases from J, with 15 bases between. The CDR3 consists of 15 residues. From germline, CDR1 is KGHSH and CDR2 LQKENI. CDR3 in DNA: TGTGCCAGCTCACCATCGAGGGACACCTCCGAAAAACTGTTTTTT. This translates into CASSPSRDTSEKLFF.

The chain uses TRBV6-9 and TRBJ2-2; 12 bases map to TRBD2. Germline CDR1 reads MNHGY; CDR2 reads SVAAGI. There are 16 residues in the CDR3. With V trimmed by 3 bases and J by 8 bases, 7 bases remained unmatched. The CDR3 region is CASSYSGLAGWGELFF. The CDR3 nucleotides are TGTGCCAGCAGTTACTCCGGACTAGCGGGGTGGGGGGAGCTGTTTTTT.

This clonotype has just a few counts. V is TRBV2 and J is TRBJ2-7; TRBD1 aligns across 11 bases. Germline values: CDR1 SNHLY, CDR2 FYNNEI. This CDR3 is built from 14 residues. V shed 6 bases and J 3 bases; nucleotides not matched to a gene: 4. Here the CDR3 DNA reads TGTGCCAGCAGATGGACAGGGGGCCGCTACGAGCAGTACTTC. Protein product: CASRWTGGRYEQYF.

This clonotype has a count of ten or more. The rearrangement joins TRBV12-3 or TRBV12-4 to TRBJ2-4, with D tentatively TRBD1 (5 bases). The V end lost 7 bases, the J end lost 3 bases, and 13 bases lay between the germline ends. This CDR3 has 14 residues. For the CDR3, the DNA is TGTGCCAGCACCCCCGGACATCTCAAAAACATTCAGTACTTC. Encoded protein: CASTPGHLKNIQYF.

This clonotype was recorded many times. CDR3 nucleotides: TGTGCCAGCATTCCTAGCGGGAGTATAGGGGAGCTGTTTTTT. Translation: CASIPSGSIGELFF. The gene calls are TRBV12-3 or TRBV12-4 and TRBJ2-2; 10 nucleotides agree with TRBD2. V lost 7 bases to trimming and J lost 8 bases; unmatched junction nucleotides: 7. The CDR3 is made up of 14 amino acids.

This clonotype was detected ten times or more. This chain connects TRBV12-3 or TRBV12-4 to TRBJ1-5; D is possibly TRBD1 (6 bases). The CDR3 loop spans 15 amino acids. The germline V and J ends were trimmed by 1 base and 9 bases, with 16 bases remaining between them. The chain's CDR3 is CASSLEFRGEAPQHF. The CDR3 coding sequence is TGTGCCAGCAGTTTAGAATTCAGGGGCGAAGCGCCCCAGCATTTT.

The chain is built from TRBV9 and TRBJ2-2; D might be TRBD1 or TRBD2, each matching 5 bases. This CDR3 contains 14 residues. Germline V lookup: CDR1 SGDLS, CDR2 YYNGEE. V was pared by 2 bases and J by 6 bases, with 11 bases between. This CDR3 reads CASSVGPFPGELFF. The DNA of the CDR3 is TGTGCCAGCAGCGTGGGACCCTTTCCCGGGGAGCTGTTTTTT.

Of note for this clonotype: This probably arose from a read error, given a far larger clone one base away. This sequence joins TRBV6-6 and TRBJ1-1; D is uncertain. The CDR3 is 14 residues long. Per germline, CDR1 MNHNY and CDR2 SVGAGI (reference sequence). Trimming removed 0 bases from V and 9 bases from J, with 14 bases in between. The DNA of the CDR3 is TGTGCCAGCAGTTACTCGAGGTGGGCGACTAAAGCTTTCTTT. Translation: CASSYSRWATKAFF.

This clonotype has at least ten counts. CDR3 residues: CASSNARKANEKLFF. The CDR3, as DNA: TGTGCCAGCAGCAATGCAAGGAAGGCTAATGAAAAACTGTTTTTT. This sequence joins TRBV7-6 and TRBJ1-4; D gene unclear. The V and J ends lost 5 bases and 3 bases respectively, with 13 bases between them. Germline values: CDR1 SGHVS, CDR2 FNYEAQ. This CDR3 has 15 amino acids.

Details on this clonotype: No conserved phenylalanine or tryptophan ends this CDR3, so it is likely a read error. The rearrangement links TRBV20-1 to TRBJ2-7; 9 nucleotides agree with TRBD2. The length of the CDR3 is 15 residues. With 4 bases clipped from V and 0 bases from J, the junction kept 7 bases outside the gene matches. CDR1 is DFQATT and CDR2 is SNEGSKA in the germline V gene (reference sequence). CDR3 residues: CSATNLAGPSYEQYL. In DNA form, the CDR3 reads TGCAGTGCTACCAATCTAGCGGGACCCTCCTACGAGCAGTACCTC.